Listed below are T cell receptor beta chains from one sample, sequenced in a study of PD-L1 blockade in urothelial cancer. Assay used: immunoSEQ multiplex PCR; TCRdb lists only in-frame clones, some missing. The sample includes about 41,000 clones, 85% of them seen just once. This material consisted of PBMCs, taken around atezolizumab (anti-PD-L1) treatment. Receptor source: a man between 65 and 85 years old with urothelial cancer. The CDR3 runs from the conserved cysteine through the conserved F or W. D genes are given only for firm matches. Clone size is not always given. Where it is, it says once, few, many or a class for expanded clones.

v_gene: TRBV4-1
abundance: few
d_gene: NA
len: 17
j_gene: TRBJ2-2
CDR3aa: CASSLIPGNLGTGELFF
CDR3nt: TGCGCCAGCAGCCTCATCCCGGGAAATCTGGGCACCGGGGAGCTGTTTTTT

v_gene: TRBV19
abundance: NA
d_gene: NA
len: 16
j_gene: TRBJ2-6
CDR3aa: CASSPRPQTGANVLTF
CDR3nt: TGTGCCAGTAGTCCTAGACCCCAGACTGGGGCCAACGTCCTGACTTTC

v_gene: TRBV10-3
abundance: few
d_gene: TRBD1
len: 15
j_gene: TRBJ2-7
CDR3aa: CAISGGDRAGYEQYF
CDR3nt: TGTGCCATCAGCGGCGGGGACAGGGCTGGGTACGAGCAGTACTTC

v_gene: TRBV4-1
abundance: few
d_gene: NA
len: 14
j_gene: TRBJ2-7
CDR3aa: CASSQDPGGRGQYF
CDR3nt: TGCGCCAGCAGCCAAGACCCCGGAGGGCGCGGGCAGTACTTC

v_gene: TRBV7-9
abundance: NA
d_gene: TRBD1
len: 14
j_gene: TRBJ1-2
CDR3aa: CASSFGQGAGGYTF
CDR3nt: TGTGCCAGCAGCTTTGGACAGGGGGCAGGGGGCTACACCTTC

v_gene: TRBV29-1
abundance: NA
d_gene: NA
len: 13
j_gene: TRBJ2-7
CDR3aa: CSVDYGDSYEQYF
CDR3nt: TGCAGCGTTGACTACGGGGACTCCTACGAGCAGTACTTC

v_gene: TRBV5-1
abundance: NA
d_gene: NA
len: 14
j_gene: TRBJ2-3
CDR3aa: CASSLGQNTDTQYF
CDR3nt: TGCGCCAGCAGCCTAGGACAGAACACAGATACGCAGTATTTT

v_gene: TRBV7-2
abundance: NA
d_gene: NA
len: 12
j_gene: TRBJ2-7
CDR3aa: CASSSTSYEQYF
CDR3nt: TGTGCCAGCAGCTCGACTAGCTACGAGCAGTACTTC

v_gene: TRBV28
abundance: few
d_gene: NA
len: 15
j_gene: TRBJ1-2
CDR3aa: CASRVLGHSNYGYTF
CDR3nt: TGTGCCAGCAGAGTATTGGGACATTCTAACTATGGCTACACCTTC

v_gene: TRBV2
abundance: NA
d_gene: NA
len: 14
j_gene: TRBJ2-7
CDR3aa: CASTRESSSYEQYF
CDR3nt: TGTGCCAGCACTAGGGAGTCAAGCTCCTACGAGCAGTACTTC

v_gene: TRBV7-2
abundance: NA
d_gene: NA
len: 15
j_gene: TRBJ2-7
CDR3aa: CASSLGQARSYEQYF
CDR3nt: TGTGCCAGCAGCTTAGGACAGGCGCGCTCCTACGAGCAGTACTTC

v_gene: TRBV2
abundance: NA
d_gene: NA
len: 14
j_gene: TRBJ2-2
CDR3aa: CASSSQGNTGELFF
CDR3nt: TGTGCCAGCAGTTCACAGGGGAACACCGGGGAGCTGTTTTTT

v_gene: TRBV7-9
abundance: NA
d_gene: NA
len: 16
j_gene: TRBJ2-1
CDR3aa: CASSLWRAPRGNEQFF
CDR3nt: TGTGCCAGCAGCTTATGGCGGGCCCCGAGGGGGAATGAGCAGTTCTTC

v_gene: TRBV29-1
abundance: NA
d_gene: TRBD2
len: 14
j_gene: TRBJ2-1
CDR3aa: CSVEASGMDGEQFF
CDR3nt: TGCAGCGTTGAGGCTAGCGGGATGGATGGTGAGCAGTTCTTC

v_gene: TRBV9
abundance: NA
d_gene: TRBD2
len: 21
j_gene: TRBJ2-1
CDR3aa: CASSVGLPGLAGGIGINEQFF
CDR3nt: TGTGCCAGCAGCGTCGGTCTACCGGGACTAGCGGGAGGAATCGGTATCAATGAGCAGTTCTTC

v_gene: TRBV6-6
abundance: NA
d_gene: TRBD1
len: 16
j_gene: TRBJ2-7
CDR3aa: CASSYLQGATSYEQYF
CDR3nt: TGTGCCAGCAGTTACCTACAGGGGGCAACATCCTACGAGCAGTACTTC

v_gene: TRBV11-3
abundance: medium-sized
d_gene: TRBD2
len: 18
j_gene: TRBJ2-2
CDR3aa: CASSKGASGPGGTGELFF
CDR3nt: TGTGCCAGCAGCAAAGGGGCTAGCGGGCCCGGAGGGACCGGGGAGCTGTTTTTT

v_gene: TRBV28
abundance: NA
d_gene: NA
len: 13
j_gene: TRBJ1-4
CDR3aa: CASSNDRIEKLFF
CDR3nt: TGTGCCAGCAGTAACGACAGGATTGAAAAACTGTTTTTT

v_gene: TRBV6-1
abundance: NA
d_gene: TRBD1
len: 15
j_gene: TRBJ2-5
CDR3aa: CASSEQTGNKETQYF
CDR3nt: TGTGCCAGCAGTGAACAGACAGGGAACAAAGAGACCCAGTACTTC

v_gene: TRBV5-1
abundance: few
d_gene: NA
len: 15
j_gene: TRBJ1-4
CDR3aa: CASSLGSLANEKLFF
CDR3nt: TGCGCCAGCAGCTTGGGGAGCTTGGCTAATGAAAAACTGTTTTTT

v_gene: TRBV5-4
abundance: once
d_gene: TRBD2
len: 15
j_gene: TRBJ2-5
CDR3aa: CASRASGRAFETQYF
CDR3nt: TGTGCCAGCAGAGCTAGCGGGAGGGCCTTTGAGACCCAGTACTTC

v_gene: TRBV5-1
abundance: NA
d_gene: TRBD2
len: 14
j_gene: TRBJ2-5
CDR3aa: CASSTSGRRETQYF
CDR3nt: TGCGCCAGCAGCACCAGCGGGAGGAGGGAGACCCAGTACTTC

v_gene: TRBV6-5
abundance: NA
d_gene: TRBD1
len: 15
j_gene: TRBJ2-1
CDR3aa: CASSFTGGGYNEQFF
CDR3nt: TGTGCCAGCAGTTTCACAGGGGGTGGGTACAATGAGCAGTTCTTC

v_gene: TRBV9
abundance: NA
d_gene: TRBD1
len: 15
j_gene: TRBJ1-4
CDR3aa: CASSVDGQGDEKLFF
CDR3nt: TGTGCCAGCAGCGTAGATGGACAGGGGGACGAAAAACTGTTTTTT

v_gene: TRBV19
abundance: once
d_gene: TRBD1
len: 14
j_gene: TRBJ1-1
CDR3aa: CASSGVQGAGEAFF
CDR3nt: TGTGCCAGTAGTGGTGTCCAGGGGGCGGGTGAAGCTTTCTTT

v_gene: TRBV29-1
abundance: NA
d_gene: NA
len: 13
j_gene: TRBJ2-1
CDR3aa: CSVARTIYNEQFF
CDR3nt: TGCAGCGTTGCCCGGACTATTTACAATGAGCAGTTCTTC

v_gene: TRBV5-5
abundance: NA
d_gene: NA
len: 15
j_gene: TRBJ2-1
CDR3aa: CASSSGWVGPGEQFF
CDR3nt: TGTGCCAGCAGCTCGGGGTGGGTGGGCCCCGGTGAGCAGTTCTTC

v_gene: TRBV19
abundance: NA
d_gene: TRBD1
len: 15
j_gene: TRBJ1-1
CDR3aa: CASSILAGGNTEAFF
CDR3nt: TGTGCCAGTAGTATTCTGGCAGGGGGTAACACTGAAGCTTTCTTT

v_gene: TRBV19
abundance: NA
d_gene: NA
len: 11
j_gene: TRBJ1-1
CDR3aa: CASRFRAEAFF
CDR3nt: TGTGCCAGTAGATTCCGGGCTGAAGCTTTCTTT

v_gene: TRBV15
abundance: NA
d_gene: NA
len: 15
j_gene: TRBJ2-3
CDR3aa: CATSRSGTGPDTQYF
CDR3nt: TGTGCCACCAGCAGATCCGGGACTGGCCCAGATACGCAGTATTTT

v_gene: TRBV7-9
abundance: medium-sized
d_gene: NA
len: 14
j_gene: TRBJ1-1
CDR3aa: CASSPSGGKTEAFF
CDR3nt: TGTGCCAGCAGCCCCTCGGGGGGCAAGACTGAAGCTTTCTTT

v_gene: TRBV6-1
abundance: once
d_gene: NA
len: 16
j_gene: TRBJ2-5
CDR3aa: CASSDPRSSELETQYF
CDR3nt: TGTGCCAGCAGTGATCCTCGGAGCTCCGAACTAGAGACCCAGTACTTC

v_gene: TRBV2
abundance: NA
d_gene: TRBD1
len: 14
j_gene: TRBJ1-1
CDR3aa: CASQPTTGPTEAFF
CDR3nt: TGTGCCAGCCAACCGACGACAGGGCCCACTGAAGCTTTCTTT

v_gene: TRBV6-8
abundance: NA
d_gene: TRBD1
len: 17
j_gene: TRBJ1-2
CDR3aa: CASFLTRGTGSNYGYTF
CDR3nt: TGTGCCAGCTTTCTCACTCGGGGGACAGGATCTAACTATGGCTACACCTTC

v_gene: TRBV11-3
abundance: NA
d_gene: TRBD1
len: 15
j_gene: TRBJ2-1
CDR3aa: CASSLGQGAAHEQFF
CDR3nt: TGTGCCAGCAGCTTAGGACAGGGGGCGGCCCATGAGCAGTTCTTC

v_gene: TRBV2
abundance: NA
d_gene: TRBD2
len: 15
j_gene: TRBJ2-3
CDR3aa: CASSLAGAGADTQYF
CDR3nt: TGTGCCAGCAGTCTAGCGGGAGCGGGAGCAGATACGCAGTATTTT

v_gene: TRBV7-2
abundance: NA
d_gene: TRBD2
len: 16
j_gene: TRBJ2-5
CDR3aa: CASSLGLAGNQETQYF
CDR3nt: TGTGCCAGCAGCTTAGGGCTAGCGGGTAACCAAGAGACCCAGTACTTC

v_gene: TRBV5-1
abundance: NA
d_gene: NA
len: 14
j_gene: TRBJ2-1
CDR3aa: CASSLEPTYNEQFF
CDR3nt: TGCGCCAGCAGCTTGGAGCCGACATACAATGAGCAGTTCTTC

v_gene: TRBV2
abundance: NA
d_gene: TRBD2
len: 14
j_gene: TRBJ2-1
CDR3aa: CASNERLAGNEQFF
CDR3nt: TGTGCCAGCAACGAGAGACTAGCGGGAAATGAGCAGTTCTTC

v_gene: TRBV5-1
abundance: NA
d_gene: TRBD1
len: 15
j_gene: TRBJ2-7
CDR3aa: CASSLDRGIDYEQYF
CDR3nt: TGCGCCAGCAGCTTGGACAGGGGCATTGACTACGAGCAGTACTTC

v_gene: TRBV7-2
abundance: NA
d_gene: NA
len: 17
j_gene: TRBJ2-7
CDR3aa: CASSLNGRRGRALEQYF
CDR3nt: TGTGCCAGCAGCTTAAATGGCCGCAGGGGCAGGGCTCTCGAGCAGTACTTC

v_gene: TRBV2
abundance: once
d_gene: NA
len: 13
j_gene: TRBJ1-5
CDR3aa: CASSEGLGVDQHF
CDR3nt: TGTGCCAGCAGTGAAGGTCTCGGGGTGGACCAGCATTTT

v_gene: TRBV6-5
abundance: NA
d_gene: TRBD1
len: 14
j_gene: TRBJ1-4
CDR3aa: CASRRRGRGEKLFF
CDR3nt: TGTGCCAGCAGACGCAGGGGGCGCGGTGAAAAACTGTTTTTT

v_gene: TRBV6-6
abundance: NA
d_gene: TRBD2
len: 15
j_gene: TRBJ2-3
CDR3aa: CASSPLGGGTDTQYF
CDR3nt: TGTGCCAGCAGTCCATTGGGAGGGGGCACAGATACGCAGTATTTT

v_gene: TRBV19
abundance: NA
d_gene: TRBD1
len: 15
j_gene: TRBJ2-7
CDR3aa: CASKLPETGTCEQYF
CDR3nt: TGTGCCAGTAAGCTGCCCGAGACAGGGACGTGCGAGCAGTACTTC

v_gene: TRBV19
abundance: few
d_gene: NA
len: 12
j_gene: TRBJ1-2
CDR3aa: CASSRRMGGYTF
CDR3nt: TGTGCCAGTAGTAGGAGGATGGGGGGCTACACCTTC

v_gene: TRBV5-3
abundance: NA
d_gene: NA
len: 16
j_gene: TRBJ1-2
CDR3aa: CARSFGHAQDHYGYTF
CDR3nt: TGTGCCAGAAGTTTTGGACATGCCCAAGACCACTATGGCTACACCTTC

v_gene: TRBV6-6
abundance: NA
d_gene: NA
len: 16
j_gene: TRBJ2-6
CDR3aa: CASSSQTVTIANVLTF
CDR3nt: TGTGCCAGCAGTTCTCAGACTGTTACGATTGCCAACGTCCTGACTTTC

v_gene: TRBV13
abundance: once
d_gene: TRBD2
len: 18
j_gene: TRBJ2-6
CDR3aa: CASGLAGRQLSGANVLTF
CDR3nt: TGTGCCAGCGGACTAGCGGGACGCCAGCTCTCTGGGGCCAACGTCCTGACTTTC

v_gene: TRBV9
abundance: NA
d_gene: TRBD2
len: 16
j_gene: TRBJ2-3
CDR3aa: CASSVGASGSGDTQYF
CDR3nt: TGTGCCAGCAGCGTAGGGGCTAGCGGGAGTGGGGATACGCAGTATTTT

v_gene: TRBV5-1
abundance: NA
d_gene: NA
len: 16
j_gene: TRBJ2-3
CDR3aa: CASAPNQGRGTDTQYF
CDR3nt: TGCGCCAGCGCCCCGAACCAGGGGCGAGGCACAGATACGCAGTATTTT